These T cell receptor beta chains were read from a single sample in a study of blood T cells in healthy people across ages. TCRdb recomputed calls from the 5' RACE reads with MiXCR, one row per CDR3 protein. The sample contains under 2,000,000 distinct CDR3 sequences, approximately 50% of which appear only once. The sample consisted of blood. Receptors originate from a woman aged 40 to 50 in good health. Each CDR3 is given with its conserved first and last residue. A D gene is named only where the DNA matches it firmly. Not all rows give a size; the values are once, few, many and, for expanded clones, a class.

clone_size,d_call,j_call,v_call,cdr3_nt,cdr3_aa
-,-,TRBJ2-3,TRBV20-1,TGCAGTGCTGCCGGACTCTCTAGCACAGATACGCAGTATTTT,CSAAGLSSTDTQYF
-,-,TRBJ2-1,TRBV11-3,TGTGCCAGCAGCTTAGATGCCAAGCCCGGTAATGAGCAGTTCTTC,CASSLDAKPGNEQFF
once,TRBD1,TRBJ2-6,TRBV27,TGTGCCAGCAGTCGGGACAGATTTACGGACTCTGGGGCCAACGTCCTGACTTTC,CASSRDRFTDSGANVLTF
once,-,TRBJ1-1,TRBV7-9,TGTGCCAGCAGCTCCCCCGGTGGAAGGGAAGCTTTCTTT,CASSSPGGREAFF
few,TRBD1,TRBJ2-5,TRBV20-1,TGCAGTGCTCCCCATCACGGGACAGGGGGCGGGTCTAGGGTCCAAGAGACTCAGTACTTC,CSAPHHGTGGGSRVQETQYF
-,-,TRBJ2-3,TRBV7-8,TGTGCCAGCAGAAGTACGGGAGCGGGCACAGATACGCAGTATTTT,CASRSTGAGTDTQYF
-,-,TRBJ2-5,TRBV9,TGTGCCAGCAGCGTCTACGGCAGGTACCAAGAGACCCAGTACTTC,CASSVYGRYQETQYF
-,TRBD1,TRBJ2-6,TRBV6-2/TRBV6-3,TGTGCCAGCAGTGCGTCCGGGACAGGGAGCTCTGGGGCCAACGTCCTGACTTTC,CASSASGTGSSGANVLTF
-,-,TRBJ1-2,TRBV28,TGTGCCAGCAGTTTTGGGACACTTTATGGCTACACCTTC,CASSFGTLYGYTF
few,-,TRBJ2-4,TRBV19,TGTGCCAGTAGTTATCAGGGAAACATTCAGTACTTC,CASSYQGNIQYF
few,-,TRBJ1-6,TRBV6-2/TRBV6-3,TGTGCCAGCAGTTACGCAGGCTCTAATTCACCCCTCCACTTT,CASSYAGSNSPLHF